The rows below give T cell receptor beta chains drawn from one sample of a study of shared clonotypes between healthy human individuals. The table came from immunoSEQ multiplex PCR; TCRdb's copy has only in-frame clones and leaves some out. The repertoire holds around 580,000 clones, with about 98% as singletons. Sequenced: naive CD8+ T cells sorted from blood. The receptors come from a man aged 30-40 years in good health. CDR3s include the opening cysteine and the closing phenylalanine or tryptophan. The D gene is left open where the match is weak. A row's size may be missing; if present it is once, few, many or a size class.

>TRBJ2-1|NA|TRBV29-1|NA
TGCAGCGTTGAGGGTCGCCGAGGGCGGGACTACAATGAGCAGTTCTTC
CSVEGRRGRDYNEQFF
>TRBJ2-5|NA|TRBV2|NA
TGTGCCAGCAGTGAAGACCCAGGGGAGGAGACCCAGTACTTC
CASSEDPGEETQYF
>TRBJ2-7|NA|TRBV11-2|NA
TGTGCCAGCAGCTTTGGTAAAGCAGGGCACCAAAGCTACGAGCAGTACTTC
CASSFGKAGHQSYEQYF
>TRBJ2-1|NA|TRBV6-5|NA
TGTGCCAGCAGTTACCGAGGTTGGGAGCAGTTCTTC
CASSYRGWEQFF
>TRBJ1-4|once|TRBV11-2|NA
TGTGCCAGCAGCTCAGGTCTAGAGGGGGGTGAAAAACTGTTTTTT
CASSSGLEGGEKLFF
>TRBJ2-1|NA|TRBV9|TRBD1
TGTGCCAGCGAAGACGGGCAGGGGGCCTTGGATGAGCAGTTCTTC
CASEDGQGALDEQFF
>TRBJ2-1|NA|TRBV5-6|TRBD2
TGTGCCAGCAGCTTGGCGTTTAGCGGGATCTCCTACAATGAGCAGTTCTTC
CASSLAFSGISYNEQFF
>TRBJ2-1|NA|TRBV7-9|TRBD2
TGTGCCAGCAGCTTAGTCAGCGGGAGGGGGGATGAGCAGTTCTTC
CASSLVSGRGDEQFF
>TRBJ1-2|NA|TRBV6-1|NA
TGTGCCAGCAGTGATCCCTTTACAGGGACCTATGGCTACACCTTC
CASSDPFTGTYGYTF
>TRBJ2-2|NA|TRBV18|TRBD2
TGTGCCAGCTCACCGGGACTAGCGGTGAACACCGGGGAGCTGTTTTTT
CASSPGLAVNTGELFF
>TRBJ2-7|NA|TRBV19|TRBD1
TGTGCCAGTAGACCCGCCGGGACAGGCAGCCACGAGCAGTACTTC
CASRPAGTGSHEQYF
>TRBJ1-1|NA|TRBV7-9|NA
TGTGCCAGCAGCTTATCGTTACTCGCTTTCTTT
CASSLSLLAFF
>TRBJ1-3|NA|TRBV11-2|NA
TGTGCCAGCAGCTTAATGGCACTTCCTGAAAGCTCTGGAAACACCATATATTTT
CASSLMALPESSGNTIYF
>TRBJ2-2|NA|TRBV9|NA
TGTGCCAGCAGCGTAGGTTCCGGGGAGCTGTTTTTT
CASSVGSGELFF
>TRBJ1-5|NA|TRBV28|TRBD1
TGTGCCAGCGCACAGGGGCGCAATCAGCCCCAGCATTTT
CASAQGRNQPQHF
>TRBJ2-7|NA|TRBV7-9|TRBD2
TGTGCCAGCAGCTTTCATCTCATCGGCGGGAGTAACGAGCAGTACTTC
CASSFHLIGGSNEQYF
>TRBJ2-7|NA|TRBV7-9|TRBD1
TGTGCCAGCACAGGCGGTAGGACAGGTCCTACCTACGAGCAGTACTTC
CASTGGRTGPTYEQYF
>TRBJ1-2|NA|TRBV27|TRBD1
TGTGCCAGCAGTACCTTACAGGGGCGAATCTATGGCTACACCTTC
CASSTLQGRIYGYTF
>TRBJ2-3|NA|TRBV7-2|TRBD2
TGTGCCAGCAGCCCTACTAGCGGGAGAACAGATACGCAGTATTTT
CASSPTSGRTDTQYF
>TRBJ1-5|NA|TRBV5-1|NA
TGCGCCAGCAGCTGGGGCCCATCGGTTCAGGGGAGCAATCAGCCCCAGCATTTT
CASSWGPSVQGSNQPQHF
>TRBJ2-1|NA|TRBV29-1|NA
TGCAGCGTTGATACAGGTTACAATGAGCAGTTCTTC
CSVDTGYNEQFF
>TRBJ2-7|NA|TRBV5-1|NA
TGCGCCAGCAGCCCCTTATTTCCCGCCTACGAGCAGTACTTC
CASSPLFPAYEQYF
>TRBJ2-7|NA|TRBV9|NA
TGTGCCAGCAGCTCAGGCGGAGTGGACGAGCAGTACTTC
CASSSGGVDEQYF
>TRBJ1-5|NA|TRBV5-6|NA
TGTGCCAGCAGCTTGGGCTGGGGAGGCAATCAGCCCCAGCATTTT
CASSLGWGGNQPQHF
>TRBJ2-5|NA|TRBV19|NA
TGTGCCAGTAGTATATCAGGGGTGGAGACCCAGTACTTC
CASSISGVETQYF